Each of the 24 T cell receptor beta chains below was sequenced from the same sample in a study of STAT5B mutations in CD4+ large granular lymphocyte leukemia. TCRdb's table, derived via immunoSEQ multiplex PCR, lists solely in-frame clones and lacks some. Among some 28,000 clones, about four fifths were seen once, and the ten largest hold over 3%. Source material: CD4+ T cells from blood buffy coats. The receptors originated from a human donor in good health.

This clone was seen more than once but under ten times. The chain couples TRBV5-1 to TRBJ2-7; unclear D gene. The germline V and J ends were trimmed by 1 base and 4 bases, with 6 bases remaining between them. From germline, CDR1 is SGHRS and CDR2 YFSETQ. The CDR3 loop spans 12 amino acids. The DNA of the CDR3 is TGCGCCAGCAGCTTGTTCGGATACGAGCAGTACTTC. Translation: CASSLFGYEQYF.

The V and J genes are TRBV21-1 and TRBJ2-1; the table's D call, TRBD2, has no DNA check behind it. TRBV21-1 is deemed a pseudogene. The CDR3 sequence is 16 residues long. The CDR3 reads CASSKLYGGPYNEQFF. For the CDR3, the DNA is TGTGCCAGCAGCAAATTATACGGGGGGCCGTACAATGAGCAGTTCTTC.

This clone was found a few times. The V and J genes are TRBV4-1 and TRBJ2-7; D may be TRBD2 (6 bases). Per the germline V gene, CDR1 is MGHRA and CDR2 is YSYEKL. V dropped 3 bases and J dropped 4 bases, with 19 bases sitting between them. The CDR3 has 16 amino acids. CDR3: CASSHLPGTQPYEQYF. The CDR3 DNA reads as TGCGCCAGCAGCCACCTCCCCGGGACTCAACCATACGAGCAGTACTTC.

CDR3 nucleotides: TGTGCCAGCAGCTCAGGACTAGCGGGAGCTGATACGCAGTATTTT. It yields the protein CASSSGLAGADTQYF. V and J are TRBV7-2 and TRBJ2-3; 13 nucleotides match TRBD2. The CDR3 extends over 15 amino acids. Unmatched junction bases numbered 4, after V lost 4 bases and J lost 6 bases. Germline-derived CDR1 and CDR2 are SGHTA and FQGNSA.

This clone was counted between two and nine times. The chain recombines TRBV19 with TRBJ2-4; D assignment may be TRBD1 or TRBD2 (5 bases each). This CDR3 has 16 amino acids. Germline loops: CDR1 LNHDA, CDR2 SQIVND (reference sequence). V shed 7 bases and J shed 6 bases, with 22 bases lying between them. The CDR3 coding sequence is TGTGCCAGTACAAGTATGACGGGCAGGGAGAGAAACATTCAGTACTTC. Translating it yields CASTSMTGRERNIQYF.

The V call is TRBV6-5, the J call TRBJ2-2; D uncertain. Germline-derived CDR1 and CDR2 are MNHEY and SVGAGI. This CDR3 region has 15 residues. V lost 2 bases to trimming and J lost 7 bases, with 14 bases between them. The CDR3 here is CASSYGSRMGGELFF. Here the CDR3 DNA reads TGTGCCAGCAGTTACGGGTCAAGGATGGGCGGGGAGCTGTTTTTT.

This chain connects TRBV6-6 to TRBJ2-3; a weak D match, TRBD1 (6 bases). Germline-derived CDR1 and CDR2 are MNHNY and SVGAGI (reference sequence). The CDR3 contains 16 residues. Trimming removed 1 base from V and 2 bases from J, with 13 bases in between. CDR3 sequence: CASSYFPGHTTDTQYF. The CDR3 DNA is TGTGCCAGCAGTTACTTCCCGGGACACACCACAGATACGCAGTATTTT.

This sequence joins TRBV2 and TRBJ2-1; D remains ambiguous. CDR1 is SNHLY, CDR2 FYNNEI, per germline. CDR3 length equals 12 residues. The V end was cut by 6 bases, the J end by 9 bases, with 12 bases between. This CDR3 reads CASRGQLPEQFF. Written as DNA, the CDR3 is TGTGCCAGCAGGGGCCAGCTACCTGAGCAGTTCTTC.

Comments on this clone: The junction differs from germline at one of its ends, possibly a read error. The V gene is TRBV29-1, the J gene TRBJ2-7; the match to TRBD1 covers 8 bases. Germline CDR1 reads SQVTM; CDR2 reads ANQGSEA. The CDR3 is 15 residues long. CDR3 loop: CSVAARDRTFSEQCF. For the CDR3, the DNA is TGCAGCGTTGCGGCTCGGGACAGGACGTTTTCCGAGCAGTGCTTC.

The V gene is TRBV18, the J gene TRBJ1-5; the D is unclear. The CDR3 totals 15 residues. V lost 3 bases and J 4 bases, leaving 13 bases between the germline ends. Per germline, CDR1 KGHSH and CDR2 LQKENI. The CDR3, as DNA: TGTGCCAGCTCACCGATGCAAAGGGCAAATCAGCCCCAGCATTTT. Its protein product is CASSPMQRANQPQHF.

The chain couples TRBV28 to TRBJ1-5; D gene ambiguous. The CDR3 has 12 amino acids. Trimming shortened V by 8 bases and J by 5 bases, and 10 bases separated the two germline ends. The germline gives CDR1 MDHEN, CDR2 SYDVKM. The CDR3 reads CASSGLYQPQHF. In DNA, the CDR3 is TGTGCCAGCTCAGGTTTATATCAGCCCCAGCATTTT.

The J gene is TRBJ2-7, the V gene TRBV2; 8 bases fit TRBD2. There are 17 residues in the CDR3. Germline CDR1 and CDR2: SNHLY and FYNNEI. The J segment lost 6 bases and the V segment lost 2 bases, leaving 15 bases of the junction unmatched. CDR3 nucleotides: TGTGCCAGCAGTGAATCAGGAGGGAGCGGGAGTACCAGCGAGCAGTACTTC. Encoded protein: CASSESGGSGSTSEQYF.

This clone was seen only a few times. J is TRBJ1-2 and V is TRBV2, with 8 nucleotides matching TRBD1. Germline CDR1 reads SNHLY; CDR2 reads FYNNEI. The CDR3 runs to 13 residues. V was pared by 4 bases and J by 8 bases, with 6 bases of the junction left unmatched. The CDR3 DNA sequence: TGTGCCAGCAGTGTACGGACAGGGTTAGGCTACACCTTC. Translating it yields CASSVRTGLGYTF.

Only a few counts were recorded for this clone. The rearrangement uses TRBV5-1 and TRBJ1-1; D ambiguous. V lost 0 bases and J lost 1, with 7 bases in between. Germline V gene sequence: CDR1 SGHRS, CDR2 YFSETQ. This CDR3 is 14 amino acids long. CDR3 sequence: CASSLDAANTEAFF. CDR3 bases: TGCGCCAGCAGCTTGGACGCCGCGAACACTGAAGCTTTCTTT.

This chain links TRBV19 with TRBJ1-3; 7 bases agree with TRBD1. Germline CDR1 is LNHDA and CDR2 is SQIVND (reference sequence). The CDR3 has 14 residues. Trimming at V came to 6 bases and at J to 2 bases, leaving 4 bases not matched to a gene. This chain's CDR3 is CASSSQGAGNTIYF. CDR3 DNA: TGTGCCAGTAGCTCCCAGGGGGCTGGAAACACCATATATTTT.

V usage is TRBV5-1 and J usage is TRBJ2-2; 9 bases agree with TRBD2. CDR1 SGHRS and CDR2 YFSETQ come from the germline V gene. J gave up 4 bases and V 4 bases, and 8 bases lay outside the gene matches. The CDR3 consists of 16 residues. The CDR3 nucleotides read TGCGCCAGCAGCCGGGGACTAGCTTCGTCCACCGGGGAGCTGTTTTTT. Protein: CASSRGLASSTGELFF.

The chain links TRBV28 to TRBJ2-7; tentatively, D is TRBD1 (6 bases). V was trimmed by 3 bases and J by 2 bases, leaving 11 bases between them. Germline-derived CDR1 and CDR2 are MDHEN and SYDVKM. The CDR3 sequence is 14 residues long. CDR3 coding DNA: TGTGCCAGCAGTTTGGACAGAAGAGCCTACGAGCAGTACTTC. The encoded protein is CASSLDRRAYEQYF.

The CDR3 DNA is TGTGCCTGGACCTTCGACAGGGGGCCGTTCTTC. It translates to CAWTFDRGPFF. V and J are TRBV30 and TRBJ2-1; 10 bases are a match to TRBD1. V was clipped by 4 bases and J by 15 bases; unmatched bases: 6. This CDR3 is 11 amino acids long. Germline V CDR1 and CDR2: GTSNPN, SVGIG (reference sequence). The entire variable domain, with the rest obtained from reference TRBV30 and TRBJ2-1, is as follows: SQTIHQWPATLVQPVGSPLSLECTVEGTSNPNLYWYRQAAGRGLQLLFYSVGIGQISSEVPQNLSASRPQDRQFILSSKKLLLSDSGFYLCAWTFDRGPFFGPGTRLTVL.

V and J are TRBV30 and TRBJ1-1; the match to TRBD1 covers 9 bases. The CDR3 sequence is 15 residues long. V gave up 2 bases and J gave up 3 bases; unmatched junction bases: 7. Per germline, CDR1 GTSNPN and CDR2 SVGIG (reference sequence). The CDR3 is CAWSKQGARDTEAFF. In DNA, the CDR3 is TGTGCCTGGAGTAAACAGGGGGCTAGGGACACTGAAGCTTTCTTT.

This clone was recorded once. The rearrangement uses TRBV2 and TRBJ2-5; 7 bases match TRBD2. V lost 4 bases, J lost 4 bases, and 9 bases stayed unmatched. Germline-derived CDR1 and CDR2 are SNHLY and FYNNEI. CDR3 length: 15 amino acids. In DNA, the CDR3 is TGTGCCAGCAGTGTTGCTTTTCGGGGGGTAGAGACCCAGTACTTC. Protein: CASSVAFRGVETQYF.

The chain is built from TRBV2 and TRBJ2-1, with D possibly being TRBD2 (6 bases). Trimming removed 2 bases from V and 0 bases from J, with 14 bases in between. The CDR3 has 17 residues. CDR1 is SNHLY and CDR2 is FYNNEI in the germline V gene. The CDR3 is CASSERGGRSSYNEQFF. DNA of the CDR3: TGTGCCAGCAGTGAAAGGGGAGGACGGAGCTCCTACAATGAGCAGTTCTTC.

The chain couples TRBV14 to TRBJ2-3; D is perhaps TRBD1 (5 bases). V was pared by 0 bases and J by 9 bases, with 10 bases between. Germline CDR1 is SGHDN and CDR2 is FVKESK. The CDR3 covers 13 residues. The DNA for the CDR3 is TGTGCCAGCAGCCAAGAGCAGGGTATAACGCAGTATTTT. Protein: CASSQEQGITQYF.

The chain combines TRBV5-1 with TRBJ2-5; weak D call: TRBD1 (5 bases). Germline V CDR1 and CDR2: SGHRS, YFSETQ. Trimming stripped 2 bases from V and 1 base from J, with 6 bases between. The CDR3 length is 13 residues. The CDR3 region has the DNA TGCGCCAGCAGCTTCGACAGCCAAGAGACCCAGTACTTC. It encodes CASSFDSQETQYF.

V gene TRBV7-2 combines with J gene TRBJ2-3; 8 nucleotides agree with TRBD2. Germline assignment: CDR1 SGHTA and CDR2 FQGNSA. The CDR3 runs 17 residues. The J segment lost 1 base and the V segment lost 3 bases, leaving 9 bases of the junction unmatched. In DNA, the CDR3 is TGTGCCAGCAGCTTGAGTCTTACGGGAGGGCGCACAGATACGCAGTATTTT. This encodes CASSLSLTGGRTDTQYF.